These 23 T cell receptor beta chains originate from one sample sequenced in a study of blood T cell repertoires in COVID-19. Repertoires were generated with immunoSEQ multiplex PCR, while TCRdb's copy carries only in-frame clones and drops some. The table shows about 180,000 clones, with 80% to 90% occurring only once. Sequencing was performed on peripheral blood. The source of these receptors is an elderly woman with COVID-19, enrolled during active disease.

CDR3 nucleotides: TGTGCCAGCAGTTTGCCTACTATGAATGAGCAGTTCTTC. Amino acids: CASSLPTMNEQFF. This sequence joins TRBV28 and TRBJ2-1; D is unclear. Germline CDR1 and CDR2: MDHEN and SYDVKM. The length of the CDR3 is 13 residues. The ends were cut back, 3 bases at V and 7 bases at J, with 10 bases in the middle.

The CDR3, as DNA: TGTGCCAGCTCAAGCTACGGGGGGGCGTCCTACAATGAGCAGTTCTTC. Translated, it gives CASSSYGGASYNEQFF. The chain uses TRBV18 and TRBJ2-1, with 8 bases fitting TRBD2. CDR3 length: 16 amino acids. V was clipped by 5 bases and J by 1 base; unmatched bases: 7. Looked up from germline, CDR1 is KGHSH and CDR2 is LQKENI.

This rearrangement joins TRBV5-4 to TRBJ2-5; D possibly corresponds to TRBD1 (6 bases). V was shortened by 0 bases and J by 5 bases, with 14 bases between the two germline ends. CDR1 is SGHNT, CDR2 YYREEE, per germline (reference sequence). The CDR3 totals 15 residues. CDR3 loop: CASSLAQGSRETQYF. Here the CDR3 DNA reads TGTGCCAGCAGCTTGGCACAGGGAAGTAGGGAGACCCAGTACTTC.

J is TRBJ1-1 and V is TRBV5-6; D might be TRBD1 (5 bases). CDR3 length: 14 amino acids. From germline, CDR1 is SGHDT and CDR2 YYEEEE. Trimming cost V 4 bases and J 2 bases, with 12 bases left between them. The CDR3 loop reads CASSPVGLNTEAFF. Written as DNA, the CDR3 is TGTGCCAGCAGCCCCGTGGGGCTTAACACTGAAGCTTTCTTT. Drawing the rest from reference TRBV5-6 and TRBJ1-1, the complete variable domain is DAGVTQSPTHLIKTRGQQVTLRCSPKSGHDTVSWYQQALGQGPQFIFQYYEEEERQRGNFPDRFSGHQFPNYSSELNVNALLLGDSALYLCASSPVGLNTEAFFGQGTRLTVV.

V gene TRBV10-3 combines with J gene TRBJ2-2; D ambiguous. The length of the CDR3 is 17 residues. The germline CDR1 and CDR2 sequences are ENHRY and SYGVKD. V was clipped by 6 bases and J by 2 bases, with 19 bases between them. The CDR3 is CAISERAGSLNTGELFF. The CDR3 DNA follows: TGTGCCATCAGCGAGAGAGCCGGGTCATTAAACACCGGGGAGCTGTTTTTT.

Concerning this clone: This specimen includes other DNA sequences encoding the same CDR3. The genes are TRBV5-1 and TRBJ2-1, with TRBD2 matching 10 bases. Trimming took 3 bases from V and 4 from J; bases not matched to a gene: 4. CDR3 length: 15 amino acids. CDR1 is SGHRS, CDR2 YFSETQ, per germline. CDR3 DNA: TGCGCCAGCAGCTCGGGACTAGCGAGTTACAATGAGCAGTTCTTC. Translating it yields CASSSGLASYNEQFF. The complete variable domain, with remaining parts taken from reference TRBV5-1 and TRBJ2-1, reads KAGVTQTPRYLIKTRGQQVTLSCSPISGHRSVSWYQQTPGQGLQFLFEYFSETQRNKGNFPGRFSGRQFSNSRSEMNVSTLELGDSALYLCASSSGLASYNEQFFGPGTRLTVL.

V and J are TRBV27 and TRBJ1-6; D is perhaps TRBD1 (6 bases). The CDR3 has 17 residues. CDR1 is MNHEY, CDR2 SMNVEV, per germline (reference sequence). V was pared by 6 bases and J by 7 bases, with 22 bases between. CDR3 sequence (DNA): TGTGCCAGCAGCCCGAGGTTGGGGGCGCGATCCAATTCACCCCTCCACTTT. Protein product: CASSPRLGARSNSPLHF.

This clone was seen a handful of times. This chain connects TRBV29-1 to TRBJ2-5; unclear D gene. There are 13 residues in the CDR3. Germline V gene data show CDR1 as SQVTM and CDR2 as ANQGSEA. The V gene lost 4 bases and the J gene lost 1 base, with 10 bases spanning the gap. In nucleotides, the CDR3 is TGCAGCGTTGGAGGCGGAGCCCAAGAGACCCAGTACTTC. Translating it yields CSVGGGAQETQYF.

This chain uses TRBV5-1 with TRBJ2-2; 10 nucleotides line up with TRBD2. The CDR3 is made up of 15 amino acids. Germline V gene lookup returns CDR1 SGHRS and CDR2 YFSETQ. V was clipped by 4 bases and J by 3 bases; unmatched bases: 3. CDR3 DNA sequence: TGCGCCAGCAGCGGACTAGCGGAGGACACCGGGGAGCTGTTTTTT. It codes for CASSGLAEDTGELFF.

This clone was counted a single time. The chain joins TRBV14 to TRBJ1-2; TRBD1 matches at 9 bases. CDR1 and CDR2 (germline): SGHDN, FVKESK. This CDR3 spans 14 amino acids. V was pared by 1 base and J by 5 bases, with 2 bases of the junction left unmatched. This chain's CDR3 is CASSQVTGGYGYTF. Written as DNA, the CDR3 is TGTGCCAGCAGCCAAGTGACAGGGGGGTATGGCTACACCTTC. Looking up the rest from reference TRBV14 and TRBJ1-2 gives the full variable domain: EAGVTQFPSHSVIEKGQTVTLRCDPISGHDNLYWYRRVMGKEIKFLLHFVKESKQDESGMPNNRFLAERTGGTYSTLKVQPAELEDSGVYFCASSQVTGGYGYTFGSGTRLTVV.

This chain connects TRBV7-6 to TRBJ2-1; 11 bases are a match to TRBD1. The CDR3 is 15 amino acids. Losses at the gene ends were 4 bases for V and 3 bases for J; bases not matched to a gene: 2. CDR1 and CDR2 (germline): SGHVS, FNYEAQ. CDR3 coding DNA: TGTGCCAGCAGCTCCGGGACAGGGGGCTACAATGAGCAGTTCTTC. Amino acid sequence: CASSSGTGGYNEQFF.

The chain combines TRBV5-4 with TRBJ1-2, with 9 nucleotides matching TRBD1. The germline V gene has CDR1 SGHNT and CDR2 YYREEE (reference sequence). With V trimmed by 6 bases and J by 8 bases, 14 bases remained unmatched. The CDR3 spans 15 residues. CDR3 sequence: CASTPFKDRGVGYTF. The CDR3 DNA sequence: TGTGCCAGCACGCCATTTAAGGACAGGGGAGTGGGCTACACCTTC.

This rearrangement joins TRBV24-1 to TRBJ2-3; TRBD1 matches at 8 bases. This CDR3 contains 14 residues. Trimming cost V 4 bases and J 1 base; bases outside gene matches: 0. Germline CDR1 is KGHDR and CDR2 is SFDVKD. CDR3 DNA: TGTGCCACCAGTGAGACAGGGGGCACAGATACGCAGTATTTT. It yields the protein CATSETGGTDTQYF.

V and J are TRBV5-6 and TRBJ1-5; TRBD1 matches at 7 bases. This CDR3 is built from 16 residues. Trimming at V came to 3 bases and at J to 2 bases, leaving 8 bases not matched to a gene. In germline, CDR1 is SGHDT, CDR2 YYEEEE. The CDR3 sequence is CASSWGAGGGNQPQHF. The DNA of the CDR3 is TGTGCCAGCAGCTGGGGGGCAGGGGGAGGCAATCAGCCCCAGCATTTT.

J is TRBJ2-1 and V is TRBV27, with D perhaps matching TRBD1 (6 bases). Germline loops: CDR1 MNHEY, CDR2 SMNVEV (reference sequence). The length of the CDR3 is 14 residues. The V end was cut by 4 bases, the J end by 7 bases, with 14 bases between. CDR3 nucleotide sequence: TGTGCCAGCAGTTCGTATTGGGACACGAATGAGCAGTTCTTC. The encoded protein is CASSSYWDTNEQFF.

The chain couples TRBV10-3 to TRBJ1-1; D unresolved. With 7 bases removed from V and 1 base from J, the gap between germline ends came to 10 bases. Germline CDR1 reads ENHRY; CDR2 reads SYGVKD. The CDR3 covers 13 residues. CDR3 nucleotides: TGTGCCATCAAGATGAACTCGAACACTGAAGCTTTCTTT. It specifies CAIKMNSNTEAFF.

The CDR3 loop reads CASSLAHSPPGYGYTF. The DNA of the CDR3 is TGTGCCAGCAGCTTAGCGCACTCTCCTCCGGGCTATGGCTACACCTTC. The chain employs TRBV7-9 and TRBJ1-2; D is unclear. Germline CDR1 and CDR2: SEHNR and FQNEAQ (reference sequence). The CDR3 is 16 residues long. V lost 0 bases, J lost 4 bases, and 15 bases lay in between.

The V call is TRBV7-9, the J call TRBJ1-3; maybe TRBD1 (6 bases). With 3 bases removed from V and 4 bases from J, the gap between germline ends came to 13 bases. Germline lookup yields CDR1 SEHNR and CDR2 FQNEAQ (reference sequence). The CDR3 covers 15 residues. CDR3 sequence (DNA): TGTGCCAGCAGCTTTGGGTCCGGACAGGGAAACACCATATATTTT. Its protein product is CASSFGSGQGNTIYF.

CDR3 loop: CASGGYGLSYGYTF. In DNA, the CDR3 is TGTGCCAGCGGGGGGTATGGTCTTAGCTATGGCTACACCTTC. The chain recombines TRBV27 with TRBJ1-2; TRBD1 might be the D (5 bases). The CDR3 has 14 amino acids. CDR1 is MNHEY, CDR2 SMNVEV, per germline (reference sequence). Trimming took 8 bases from V and 4 from J, leaving 17 bases between them.

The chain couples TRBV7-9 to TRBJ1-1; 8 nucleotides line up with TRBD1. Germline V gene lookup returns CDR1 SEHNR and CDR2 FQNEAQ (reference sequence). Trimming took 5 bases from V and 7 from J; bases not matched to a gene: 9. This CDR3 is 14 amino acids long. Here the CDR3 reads CASSLVGTGREAFF. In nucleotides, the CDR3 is TGTGCCAGCAGCCTTGTCGGGACAGGCCGTGAAGCTTTCTTT.

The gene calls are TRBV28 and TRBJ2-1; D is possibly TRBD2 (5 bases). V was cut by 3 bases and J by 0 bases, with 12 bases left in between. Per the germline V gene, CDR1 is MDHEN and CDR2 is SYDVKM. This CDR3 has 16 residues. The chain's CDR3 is CASSLYGLDSYNEQFF. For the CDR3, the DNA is TGTGCCAGCAGTTTGTATGGACTCGACTCCTACAATGAGCAGTTCTTC.

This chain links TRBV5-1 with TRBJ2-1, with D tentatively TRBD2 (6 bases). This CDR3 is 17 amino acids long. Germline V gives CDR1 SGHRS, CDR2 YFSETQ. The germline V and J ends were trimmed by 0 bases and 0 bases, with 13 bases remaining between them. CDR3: CASSLGSSASSYNEQFF. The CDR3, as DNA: TGCGCCAGCAGCTTGGGGTCTAGCGCCAGCTCCTACAATGAGCAGTTCTTC.

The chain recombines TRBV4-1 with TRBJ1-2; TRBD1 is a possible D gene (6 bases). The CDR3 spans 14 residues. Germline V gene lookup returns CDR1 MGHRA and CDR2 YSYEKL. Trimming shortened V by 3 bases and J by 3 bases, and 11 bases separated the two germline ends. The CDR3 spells CASSQGALHYGYTF. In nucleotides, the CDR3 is TGCGCCAGCAGCCAGGGGGCCCTTCACTATGGCTACACCTTC.